This T cell receptor beta chain is from a study of beta chain features in type 1 diabetes. Overall study findings and caveats: There was a moderate but significant shortening of TCRB CDR3s in all four CD4+ subsets of Type 1 diabetes patients.

Cell sorting via CD45RO/CCR7/CD25/CD127/CD95/CD27 was performed to obtain CD4+ naive, central memory, regulatory and stem cell-like memory cells. Looked up from germline, CDR1 is DFQATT and CDR2 is SNEGSKA (reference sequence). The length of the CDR3 is 11 residues. V lost 7 bases to trimming and J lost 6 bases, with 13 bases between them. Details on this clone: Antigen specificity is unknown.

The study reverse transcribed the entire isolated RNA, so it sequenced expressed TCRB transcripts. Profiled with immunoSEQ multiplex PCR; TCRdb holds only in-frame clones, not every one. The sample yields 300,000 to 400,000 clones, about a tenth seen once. The V call is TRBV20-1, the J call TRBJ2-7; weak D call: TRBD2 (5 bases). What was sequenced was central memory CD4+ T cells from blood. The receptor comes from a man aged 25-40 years with type 1 diabetes. The CDR3 DNA reads as TGCAGTGGGGCGGGCCCCTCCGAGCAGTACTTC. Encoded protein: CSGAGPSEQYF.